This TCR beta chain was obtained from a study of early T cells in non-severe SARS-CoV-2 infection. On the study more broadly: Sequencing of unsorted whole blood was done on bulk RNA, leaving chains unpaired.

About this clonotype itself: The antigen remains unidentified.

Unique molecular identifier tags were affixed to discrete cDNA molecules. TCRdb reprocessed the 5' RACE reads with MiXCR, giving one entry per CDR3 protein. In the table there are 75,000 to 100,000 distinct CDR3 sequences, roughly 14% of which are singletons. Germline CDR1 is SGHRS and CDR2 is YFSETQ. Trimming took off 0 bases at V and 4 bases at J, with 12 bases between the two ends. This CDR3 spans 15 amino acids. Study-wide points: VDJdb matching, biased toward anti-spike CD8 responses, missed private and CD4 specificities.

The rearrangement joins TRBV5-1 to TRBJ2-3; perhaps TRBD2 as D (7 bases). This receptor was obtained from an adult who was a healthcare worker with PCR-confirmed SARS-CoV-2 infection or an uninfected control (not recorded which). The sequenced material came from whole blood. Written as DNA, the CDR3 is TGCGCCAGCAGCTTGGTCGGGGGGCCCGCAGATACGCAGTATTTT. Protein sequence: CASSLVGGPADTQYF.